What follows are 20 T cell receptor beta chains derived from one specimen sequenced in a study of blood T cell repertoires in COVID-19 (dated by TCRdb to 2020 to 2021). Library prep was done by the immunoSEQ multiplex PCR assay. The source is immuneACCESS, and TCRdb retained only in-frame sequences with V and J called. Part of the clones is not carried over; for the studies checked, unresolved V genes explain less than half of this, and the remainder is unexplained. This sample lists about 190,000 clones; 88% were detected once. The ten largest clones capture around 1.5% of the sample. The specimen was peripheral blood. The receptors stem from a man aged 18-30 years with active or convalescent COVID-19.

The V and J genes are TRBV6-5 and TRBJ1-2; 11 nucleotides align to TRBD1. The CDR3 length is 14 residues. Germline trimming cut 6 bases from V and 4 bases from J; bases unmatched to any gene: 4. Germline values: CDR1 MNHEY, CDR2 SVGAGI. This CDR3 reads CASRPGQGVYGYTF. In DNA form, the CDR3 reads TGTGCCAGCAGGCCGGGACAGGGGGTCTATGGCTACACCTTC.

This clone was seen more than once but under ten times. The chain employs TRBV19 and TRBJ2-1; TRBD2 aligns across 9 bases. Germline V gives CDR1 LNHDA, CDR2 SQIVND (reference sequence). The CDR3 has 15 amino acids. Trimming at V came to 3 bases and at J to 10 bases, leaving 10 bases not matched to a gene. CDR3: CASSIEREAFLEQFF. CDR3 coding DNA: TGTGCCAGTAGTATCGAGCGGGAGGCCTTTCTGGAGCAGTTCTTC.

J is TRBJ2-5 and V is TRBV2, with TRBD1 matching over 7 bases. J was trimmed by 4 bases and V by 8 bases; bases with no gene match: 13. The CDR3 length is 15 residues. Germline CDR1 and CDR2: SNHLY and FYNNEI. CDR3 bases: TGTGCCAGCGGATACTACAGGGGTCCGGGAGAGACCCAGTACTTC. Its translation is CASGYYRGPGETQYF.

The V call is TRBV3-1 (or the pseudogene TRBV3-2), the J call TRBJ1-2; possibly TRBD1 for D (6 bases). Germline assignment: CDR1 LGHDT and CDR2 YNNKEL (reference sequence). Between the trimmed V and J ends, which lost 4 bases and 0 bases, there was a span of 12 bases. The CDR3 consists of 15 residues. The CDR3 DNA sequence: TGTGCCAGCAGCCCAGGGGCCACAGCTAACTATGGCTACACCTTC. It is translated as CASSPGATANYGYTF.

The CDR3 DNA reads TGCGCCAGCAGCCAAGACCCCCCGGGACTAGCGGGAGGACCTATCAGAGATACGCAGTATTTT. Translated, it gives CASSQDPPGLAGGPIRDTQYF. This chain uses TRBV4-3 with TRBJ2-3; TRBD2 agrees at 15 bases. V lost 0 bases, J lost 5 bases, and 15 bases stayed unmatched. This CDR3 contains 21 residues. Germline V gene sequence: CDR1 LGHNA, CDR2 YSLEER.

This clone appeared a single time. V gene TRBV5-8 combines with J gene TRBJ1-4; 7 nucleotides line up with TRBD1. V lost 4 bases, J lost 5 bases, and 8 bases stayed unmatched. Germline V gives CDR1 SGHTS, CDR2 YDEGEE. The CDR3 totals 15 residues. This chain's CDR3 is CASSGTGTANEKLFF. The DNA for the CDR3 is TGTGCCAGCAGCGGGACCGGGACAGCAAATGAAAAACTGTTTTTT.

CDR3 amino acids: CASSYSRDSGRYPYNEQFF. The CDR3 DNA reads as TGTGCCAGCAGTTACTCGAGGGATAGCGGGAGGTATCCCTACAATGAGCAGTTCTTC. The chain links TRBV6-2 or TRBV6-3 to TRBJ2-1; TRBD2 matches at 10 bases. J gave up 2 bases and V 0 bases, and 10 bases lay outside the gene matches. This CDR3 region has 19 residues. Germline V lookup: CDR1 MNHEY, CDR2 SVGEGT.

The chain carries TRBV2 and TRBJ2-1; D is perhaps TRBD2 (6 bases). V was cut by 6 bases and J by 6 bases, with 24 bases left in between. The CDR3 contains 17 residues. From germline, CDR1 is SNHLY and CDR2 FYNNEI. Written as DNA, the CDR3 is TGTGCCAGCAGGGGACTGAGACGACGTGTGGGTTCCAATGAGCAGTTCTTC. Residues: CASRGLRRRVGSNEQFF.

The chain carries TRBV7-2 and TRBJ2-7, with 11 positions matching TRBD2. The CDR3 spans 16 residues. The germline V gene has CDR1 SGHTA and CDR2 FQGNSA. The trim removed 2 bases at V and 5 bases at J, leaving 8 bases unmatched. CDR3 region: CASSLSLAGGSNEQYF. For the CDR3, the DNA is TGTGCCAGCAGCTTAAGTCTAGCGGGAGGTTCCAACGAGCAGTACTTC.

The rearrangement joins TRBV7-9 to TRBJ2-7; D possibly corresponds to TRBD1 (5 bases). CDR3 size: 14 residues. V dropped 5 bases and J dropped 0 bases, with 11 bases sitting between them. Germline values: CDR1 SEHNR, CDR2 FQNEAQ (reference sequence). CDR3 DNA: TGTGCCAGCAGCAAGACAGATAGCTCCTACGAGCAGTACTTC. Amino acid sequence: CASSKTDSSYEQYF.

CDR3 sequence: CASSFYKTMGTDLFNEQFF. The DNA of the CDR3 is TGTGCCAGCAGCTTCTATAAGACCATGGGGACAGATCTTTTCAATGAGCAGTTCTTC. The chain is built from TRBV11-2 and TRBJ2-1; 7 nucleotides line up with TRBD1. This CDR3 region has 19 residues. The V gene end was trimmed by 3 bases and the J gene end by 6 bases; junction bases not matched to a gene: 20. CDR1 and CDR2 from the germline V gene are SGHAT and FQNNGV.

The J gene is TRBJ2-5, the V gene TRBV27; 9 nucleotides line up with TRBD2. The CDR3 is made up of 14 amino acids. V gave up 4 bases and J gave up 4 bases; unmatched junction bases: 4. The V gene's germline CDR1 is MNHEY and CDR2 SMNVEV (reference sequence). In DNA, the CDR3 is TGTGCCAGCAGTTCTCGGACTAGCGCAGAGACCCAGTACTTC. Translation gives CASSSRTSAETQYF.

CDR3: CASSKDRAGTEAFF. The CDR3 DNA follows: TGTGCCAGTAGTAAGGACAGGGCAGGCACTGAAGCTTTCTTT. The rearrangement links TRBV19 to TRBJ1-1; 8 bases map to TRBD1. V was clipped by 4 bases and J by 4 bases; unmatched bases: 5. Germline values: CDR1 LNHDA, CDR2 SQIVND (reference sequence). This CDR3 comprises 14 residues. Looking up the rest from reference TRBV19 and TRBJ1-1 gives the full variable domain: DGGITQSPKYLFRKEGQNVTLSCEQNLNHDAMYWYRQDPGQGLRLIYYSQIVNDFQKGDIAEGYSVSREKKESFPLTVTSAQKNPTAFYLCASSKDRAGTEAFFGQGTRLTVV.

The V call is TRBV19, the J call TRBJ2-3; TRBD2 aligns across 10 bases. With V trimmed by 2 bases and J by 4 bases, 9 bases remained unmatched. Germline CDR1 and CDR2: LNHDA and SQIVND (reference sequence). The CDR3 has 17 residues. The DNA of the CDR3 is TGTGCCAGTAGTATATCGTTGCCTAGCGGGAGTGCAGATACGCAGTATTTT. As protein: CASSISLPSGSADTQYF.

The J gene is TRBJ1-4, the V gene TRBV14; D gene uncertain. Deletions cut 0 bases from V and 5 bases from J, with 13 bases between. This CDR3 spans 16 amino acids. Germline CDR1 SGHDN, CDR2 FVKESK. The CDR3 DNA reads as TGTGCCAGCAGCCAAGAGGCCGCGGGGTCCAATGAAAAACTGTTTTTT. Translation gives CASSQEAAGSNEKLFF.

V is TRBV6-4 and J is TRBJ2-2; a weak D match, TRBD1 (5 bases). Trimming shortened V by 7 bases and J by 5 bases, and 14 bases separated the two germline ends. CDR3 length equals 14 residues. From germline, CDR1 is MRHNA and CDR2 SNTAGT. The CDR3 loop reads CASTPSPGTGELFF. As DNA, the CDR3 is TGTGCCAGCACCCCTTCCCCAGGGACCGGGGAGCTGTTTTTT.

The genes are TRBV7-3 and TRBJ2-1; D might be TRBD1 (5 bases). Germline V gene lookup returns CDR1 SGHTA and CDR2 FQGTGA. Trimming left V 4 bases short and J 5 bases short, with 15 bases between. The CDR3 is 15 amino acids. The CDR3 sequence is CASSSWTAGHNEQFF. DNA for the CDR3: TGTGCCAGCAGCTCGTGGACCGCAGGGCACAATGAGCAGTTCTTC. Full variable domain (missing parts from reference TRBV7-3 and TRBJ2-1): GAGVSQTPSNKVTEKGKYVELRCDPISGHTALYWYRQSLGQGPEFLIYFQGTGAADDSGLPNDRFFAVRPEGSVSTLKIQRTERGDSAVYLCASSSWTAGHNEQFFGPGTRLTVL.

The genes are TRBV28 and TRBJ2-3; 10 bases fit TRBD1. After removal of 8 bases from V and 3 bases from J, the junction contained 8 bases not matched to a gene. This CDR3 is built from 15 residues. Germline assignment: CDR1 MDHEN and CDR2 SYDVKM. The CDR3 loop reads CASGRTGGPTDTQYF. The CDR3 DNA is TGTGCCAGCGGCCGGACAGGGGGTCCAACAGATACGCAGTATTTT.

This clone was recorded once. The CDR3, as DNA: TGTGCCAGCAGCCTAGGCAGGGGCTATGGCTACACCTTC. Translated: CASSLGRGYGYTF. The chain couples TRBV5-4 to TRBJ1-2, with D possibly TRBD1 on 6 matching bases. Germline values: CDR1 SGHNT, CDR2 YYREEE (reference sequence). V lost 4 bases to trimming and J lost 4 bases, with 11 bases between them. This CDR3 spans 13 amino acids.

V usage is TRBV12-3 or TRBV12-4 and J usage is TRBJ1-1; 9 nucleotides agree with TRBD1. The CDR3 is made up of 13 amino acids. Trimming took 6 bases from V and 3 from J; bases not matched to a gene: 2. The CDR3: CASRDRGYTEAFF. CDR3 coding DNA: TGTGCCAGCAGGGACAGGGGTTACACTGAAGCTTTCTTT.